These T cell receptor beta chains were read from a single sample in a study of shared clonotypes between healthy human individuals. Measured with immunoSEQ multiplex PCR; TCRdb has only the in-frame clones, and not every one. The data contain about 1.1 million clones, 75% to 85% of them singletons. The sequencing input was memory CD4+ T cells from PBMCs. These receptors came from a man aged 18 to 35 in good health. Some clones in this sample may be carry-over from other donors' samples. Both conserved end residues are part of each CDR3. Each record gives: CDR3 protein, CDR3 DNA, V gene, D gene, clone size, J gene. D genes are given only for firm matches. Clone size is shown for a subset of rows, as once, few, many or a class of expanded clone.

cdr3_aa: CASSLARFSYGYTF
cdr3_nt: TGCGCCAGCAGCTTGGCGAGGTTCTCCTATGGCTACACCTTC
v_call: TRBV5-1
d_call: -
clone_size: once
j_call: TRBJ1-2

cdr3_aa: CASSEYSGRSYNEQFF
cdr3_nt: TGTGCCAGCAGCGAATATAGCGGGCGCTCCTACAATGAGCAGTTCTTC
v_call: TRBV9
d_call: TRBD2
clone_size: -
j_call: TRBJ2-1

cdr3_aa: CAWSVGGYSGNTIYF
cdr3_nt: TGTGCCTGGAGTGTAGGTGGATACTCTGGAAACACCATATATTTT
v_call: TRBV30
d_call: -
clone_size: -
j_call: TRBJ1-3

cdr3_aa: CASSPDPTTGRNEKLFF
cdr3_nt: TGCGCCAGCAGCCCGGACCCTACGACAGGCCGTAATGAAAAACTGTTTTTT
v_call: TRBV5-1
d_call: -
clone_size: once
j_call: TRBJ1-4

cdr3_aa: CASSQDQASGQETQYF
cdr3_nt: TGCGCCAGCAGCCAAGATCAAGCTAGCGGGCAAGAGACCCAGTACTTC
v_call: TRBV4-3
d_call: TRBD2
clone_size: -
j_call: TRBJ2-5

cdr3_aa: CASSYDRSSYNEQFF
cdr3_nt: TGTGCCAGCAGCTACGACAGGAGCTCCTACAATGAGCAGTTCTTC
v_call: TRBV7-2
d_call: -
clone_size: -
j_call: TRBJ2-1

cdr3_aa: CASLAGRSTYEQYF
cdr3_nt: TGTGCCAGTCTCGCTGGGAGATCCACTTACGAGCAGTACTTC
v_call: TRBV6-4
d_call: -
clone_size: many
j_call: TRBJ2-7

cdr3_aa: CASSLSTRENTGELFF
cdr3_nt: TGTGCCAGCAGCTTATCAACAAGGGAGAACACCGGGGAGCTGTTTTTT
v_call: TRBV7-2
d_call: -
clone_size: -
j_call: TRBJ2-2

cdr3_aa: CASSLEGGTVQFF
cdr3_nt: TGTGCCAGCAGCTTGGAAGGCGGGACGGTGCAGTTCTTC
v_call: TRBV5-4
d_call: -
clone_size: -
j_call: TRBJ2-1

cdr3_aa: CASSLRPRLENNEQFF
cdr3_nt: TGTGCCAGCAGCTTAAGACCTCGACTAGAGAACAATGAGCAGTTCTTC
v_call: TRBV7-3
d_call: -
clone_size: -
j_call: TRBJ2-1

cdr3_aa: CASSDRGGETQYF
cdr3_nt: TGTGCCAGCAGTGACAGGGGAGGAGAGACCCAGTACTTC
v_call: TRBV2
d_call: -
clone_size: -
j_call: TRBJ2-5

cdr3_aa: CASSYRGSVDNEQFF
cdr3_nt: TGTGCCAGCAGTTACCGCGGGAGCGTGGATAATGAGCAGTTCTTC
v_call: TRBV6-5
d_call: TRBD2
clone_size: once
j_call: TRBJ2-1

cdr3_aa: CASTLGGVDTEAFF
cdr3_nt: TGTGCCAGCACCCTAGGGGGGGTTGACACTGAAGCTTTCTTT
v_call: TRBV7-9
d_call: -
clone_size: -
j_call: TRBJ1-1

cdr3_aa: CASSLEGGLYEQYF
cdr3_nt: TGCGCCAGCAGCTTGGAGGGCGGTTTATACGAGCAGTACTTC
v_call: TRBV5-1
d_call: -
clone_size: -
j_call: TRBJ2-7

cdr3_aa: CASSPHSGRTGETQYF
cdr3_nt: TGTGCCAGCAGTCCCCATAGCGGGAGGACCGGGGAGACCCAGTACTTC
v_call: TRBV28
d_call: TRBD2
clone_size: -
j_call: TRBJ2-5

cdr3_aa: CAWSSSFDEQFF
cdr3_nt: TGTGCCTGGAGTAGCAGCTTTGATGAGCAGTTCTTC
v_call: TRBV30
d_call: -
clone_size: -
j_call: TRBJ2-1

cdr3_aa: CAWSGDPFSNQPQHF
cdr3_nt: TGTGCCTGGAGTGGTGACCCCTTTAGCAATCAGCCCCAGCATTTT
v_call: TRBV30
d_call: -
clone_size: once
j_call: TRBJ1-5

cdr3_aa: CASSLADGYQPQHF
cdr3_nt: TGTGCCAGCAGCTTAGCGGACGGCTATCAGCCCCAGCATTTT
v_call: TRBV7-2
d_call: -
clone_size: -
j_call: TRBJ1-5

cdr3_aa: CASSPDRLNTEAFF
cdr3_nt: TGTGCCAGCAGCCCAGACAGACTGAACACTGAAGCTTTCTTC
v_call: TRBV11-2
d_call: -
clone_size: -
j_call: TRBJ1-1

cdr3_aa: CASSLGLQRQETQYF
cdr3_nt: TGTGCCAGCAGCTTAGGTCTTCAGCGCCAAGAGACCCAGTACTTC
v_call: TRBV11-3
d_call: -
clone_size: -
j_call: TRBJ2-5

cdr3_aa: CASSQRLGQGETQYF
cdr3_nt: TGCGCCAGCAGCCAACGTCTCGGCCAGGGAGAGACCCAGTACTTC
v_call: TRBV4-1
d_call: -
clone_size: -
j_call: TRBJ2-5

cdr3_aa: CASSPGGANVLTF
cdr3_nt: TGTGCCAGCAGCCCCGGGGGGGCCAACGTCCTGACTTTC
v_call: TRBV11-3
d_call: -
clone_size: -
j_call: TRBJ2-6

cdr3_aa: CSVELDFSYEQYF
cdr3_nt: TGCAGCGTTGAATTGGATTTCTCCTACGAGCAGTACTTC
v_call: TRBV29-1
d_call: -
clone_size: once
j_call: TRBJ2-7

cdr3_aa: CASTSGGVIYGYTF
cdr3_nt: TGTGCCAGCACCTCGGGAGGGGTCATCTATGGCTACACCTTC
v_call: TRBV28
d_call: -
clone_size: -
j_call: TRBJ1-2

cdr3_aa: CASSTGTSGRQETQYF
cdr3_nt: TGTGCCAGCAGCACGGGGACTAGCGGGAGGCAAGAGACCCAGTACTTC
v_call: TRBV5-4
d_call: TRBD2
clone_size: -
j_call: TRBJ2-5

cdr3_aa: CSVTSGIETQYF
cdr3_nt: TGCAGCGTTACTAGCGGGATAGAGACCCAGTACTTC
v_call: TRBV29-1
d_call: TRBD2
clone_size: -
j_call: TRBJ2-5

cdr3_aa: CASSLRVLAEVGELFF
cdr3_nt: TGTGCCAGCAGTTTACGGGTGCTAGCGGAGGTAGGGGAGCTGTTTTTT
v_call: TRBV28
d_call: TRBD2
clone_size: few
j_call: TRBJ2-2

cdr3_aa: CSAYLPGLLRNEQFF
cdr3_nt: TGCAGCGCCTACCTCCCGGGACTCCTAAGGAATGAGCAGTTCTTC
v_call: TRBV29-1
d_call: -
clone_size: -
j_call: TRBJ2-1

cdr3_aa: CASSIEGNTNYGYTF
cdr3_nt: TGTGCCAGTAGTATAGAAGGGAACACAAACTATGGCTACACCTTC
v_call: TRBV19
d_call: -
clone_size: once
j_call: TRBJ1-2

cdr3_aa: CASSLRGSLGTGPHRGSYNEQFF
cdr3_nt: TGCGCCAGCAGCTTGAGGGGTAGCTTGGGGACAGGGCCCCATCGGGGCTCCTACAATGAGCAGTTCTTC
v_call: TRBV5-1
d_call: TRBD1
clone_size: -
j_call: TRBJ2-1

cdr3_aa: CASSRQYVQGSYEQYF
cdr3_nt: TGTGCCAGCAGCCGCCAATATGTGCAGGGGTCCTACGAGCAGTACTTC
v_call: TRBV4-2
d_call: -
clone_size: -
j_call: TRBJ2-7

cdr3_aa: CASSPTGSYEQYF
cdr3_nt: TGTGCCAGCAGCCCGACGGGTAGCTACGAGCAGTACTTC
v_call: TRBV6-5
d_call: -
clone_size: -
j_call: TRBJ2-7

cdr3_aa: CASTTSGTSGANVLTF
cdr3_nt: TGTGCCAGCACGACTAGCGGGACGTCTGGGGCCAACGTCCTGACTTTC
v_call: TRBV28
d_call: TRBD2
clone_size: -
j_call: TRBJ2-6

cdr3_aa: CASSPSGFVRLFF
cdr3_nt: TGTGCCAGCAGCCCGTCGGGTTTCGTTCGGCTGTTTTTT
v_call: TRBV11-1
d_call: -
clone_size: -
j_call: TRBJ2-2

cdr3_aa: CASNYRAGETQYF
cdr3_nt: TGTGCCAGTAACTACAGGGCCGGGGAGACCCAGTACTTC
v_call: TRBV19
d_call: -
clone_size: -
j_call: TRBJ2-5

cdr3_aa: CASSPQYEQYF
cdr3_nt: TGTGCCAGCAGCCCTCAGTACGAGCAGTACTTC
v_call: TRBV11-2
d_call: -
clone_size: -
j_call: TRBJ2-7

cdr3_aa: CASGPTYTEAFF
cdr3_nt: TGTGCCAGCGGGCCAACTTACACTGAAGCTTTCTTT
v_call: TRBV6-1
d_call: -
clone_size: -
j_call: TRBJ1-1

cdr3_aa: CATSRPMGNEQYF
cdr3_nt: TGTGCCACCAGCCGCCCCATGGGGAACGAGCAGTACTTC
v_call: TRBV15
d_call: -
clone_size: -
j_call: TRBJ2-7

cdr3_aa: CATSRDFRTSGTGELFF
cdr3_nt: TGTGCCACCAGCAGAGATTTCAGGACTAGCGGTACCGGGGAGCTGTTTTTT
v_call: TRBV15
d_call: TRBD2
clone_size: -
j_call: TRBJ2-2

cdr3_aa: CASSQVVSGNSGNTIYF
cdr3_nt: TGCGCCAGCAGCCAAGTTGTATCCGGGAATAGTGGAAACACCATATATTTT
v_call: TRBV4-3
d_call: -
clone_size: -
j_call: TRBJ1-3

cdr3_aa: CASSHGGRNTEAFF
cdr3_nt: TGTGCCAGCAGCCACGGAGGTCGGAACACTGAAGCTTTCTTT
v_call: TRBV7-6
d_call: -
clone_size: -
j_call: TRBJ1-1

cdr3_aa: CASSEVQGSSYEQYF
cdr3_nt: TGTGCCAGCAGTGAAGTACAGGGATCCTCCTACGAGCAGTACTTC
v_call: TRBV6-1
d_call: -
clone_size: -
j_call: TRBJ2-7

cdr3_aa: CASRPQGGGYGYTF
cdr3_nt: TGTGCCAGCAGACCACAGGGGGGAGGCTATGGCTACACCTTC
v_call: TRBV27
d_call: TRBD1
clone_size: -
j_call: TRBJ1-2

cdr3_aa: CARRERHYNEQFF
cdr3_nt: TGTGCCCGACGGGAGCGCCACTACAATGAGCAGTTCTTC
v_call: TRBV30
d_call: -
clone_size: -
j_call: TRBJ2-1

cdr3_aa: CASSVAPYNEQFF
cdr3_nt: TGTGCCAGCAGCGTAGCCCCCTACAATGAGCAGTTCTTC
v_call: TRBV9
d_call: -
clone_size: -
j_call: TRBJ2-1

cdr3_aa: CASSLGSYEQYF
cdr3_nt: TGTGCCAGCAGTTTAGGGAGCTACGAGCAGTACTTC
v_call: TRBV28
d_call: -
clone_size: -
j_call: TRBJ2-7

cdr3_aa: CASSSFTGTYEQYF
cdr3_nt: TGCGCCAGCAGCTCATTCACGGGGACCTACGAGCAGTACTTC
v_call: TRBV5-1
d_call: -
clone_size: -
j_call: TRBJ2-7

cdr3_aa: CASSPLTGTNYGYTF
cdr3_nt: TGTGCCAGCTCACCACTGACAGGGACTAACTATGGCTACACCTTC
v_call: TRBV18
d_call: TRBD1
clone_size: -
j_call: TRBJ1-2

cdr3_aa: CASTTQQGINEQYF
cdr3_nt: TGTGCCAGCACGACTCAACAGGGGATAAACGAGCAGTACTTC
v_call: TRBV5-4
d_call: TRBD1
clone_size: -
j_call: TRBJ2-7

cdr3_aa: CSVGARGYEQFF
cdr3_nt: TGCAGCGTTGGAGCCAGGGGCTATGAGCAGTTCTTC
v_call: TRBV29-1
d_call: -
clone_size: -
j_call: TRBJ2-1

cdr3_aa: CASSPISNYGQGYEQYF
cdr3_nt: TGTGCCAGCAGCCCAATTAGCAATTACGGACAGGGCTACGAGCAGTACTTC
v_call: TRBV27
d_call: TRBD1
clone_size: -
j_call: TRBJ2-7

cdr3_aa: CASSQTGLAENTGELFF
cdr3_nt: TGTGCCAGCAGCCAAACCGGACTAGCGGAGAACACCGGGGAGCTGTTTTTT
v_call: TRBV4-2
d_call: TRBD2
clone_size: few
j_call: TRBJ2-2

cdr3_aa: CASSLSMKTRPNNEQFF
cdr3_nt: TGTGCCAGCAGTTTATCGATGAAAACCCGCCCGAACAATGAGCAGTTCTTC
v_call: TRBV27
d_call: -
clone_size: -
j_call: TRBJ2-1

cdr3_aa: CASTLGLAERTDTQYF
cdr3_nt: TGTGCCAGCACTTTAGGCCTAGCGGAGAGAACAGATACGCAGTATTTT
v_call: TRBV27
d_call: TRBD2
clone_size: -
j_call: TRBJ2-3

cdr3_aa: CASSQVRGGMSNQPQHF
cdr3_nt: TGTGCCAGCAGCCAAGTTAGGGGGGGAATGAGCAATCAGCCCCAGCATTTT
v_call: TRBV5-8
d_call: -
clone_size: -
j_call: TRBJ1-5

cdr3_aa: CASSASSGSSYNEQFF
cdr3_nt: TGTGCCAGCAGTGCCTCCAGCGGCAGCTCCTACAATGAGCAGTTCTTC
v_call: TRBV25-1
d_call: -
clone_size: -
j_call: TRBJ2-1

cdr3_aa: CASSLKGNTEAFF
cdr3_nt: TGTGCCAGCAGCTTAAAAGGGAACACTGAAGCTTTCTTT
v_call: TRBV11-3
d_call: -
clone_size: -
j_call: TRBJ1-1

cdr3_aa: CSVDAGSVGKLFF
cdr3_nt: TGCAGCGTTGACGCCGGATCCGTTGGGAAACTGTTTTTT
v_call: TRBV29-1
d_call: -
clone_size: -
j_call: TRBJ1-4